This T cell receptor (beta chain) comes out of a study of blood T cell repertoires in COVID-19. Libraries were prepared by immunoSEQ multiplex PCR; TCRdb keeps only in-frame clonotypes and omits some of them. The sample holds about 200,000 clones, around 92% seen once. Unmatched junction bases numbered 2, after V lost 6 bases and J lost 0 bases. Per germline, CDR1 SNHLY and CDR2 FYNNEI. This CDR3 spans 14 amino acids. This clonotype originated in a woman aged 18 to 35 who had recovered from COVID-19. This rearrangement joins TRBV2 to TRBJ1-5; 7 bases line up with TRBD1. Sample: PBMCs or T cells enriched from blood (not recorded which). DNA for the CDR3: TGTGCCAGCAGACAGGGGTATAGCAATCAGCCCCAGCATTTT. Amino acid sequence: CASRQGYSNQPQHF.